The 9 T cell receptor beta chains presented below share a single source sample, sequenced in a study of blood T cell repertoires in COVID-19. The repertoire was sequenced with immunoSEQ multiplex PCR; TCRdb's copy has only in-frame clones and lacks some. The data show 90,000 to 150,000 clones, over 75% seen once. The sample taken for sequencing was peripheral blood. The receptors shown here come from a man older than 75 with acute or convalescent COVID-19.

The rearrangement joins TRBV5-5 to TRBJ1-5; D may be TRBD1 (5 bases). The V end lost 0 bases, the J end lost 3 bases, and 7 bases lay between the germline ends. The CDR3 loop spans 14 amino acids. Germline-derived CDR1 and CDR2 are SGHKS and YYEKEE (reference sequence). The CDR3 here is CASSLGQYNQPQHF. In DNA form, the CDR3 reads TGTGCCAGCAGCTTGGGACAGTACAATCAGCCCCAGCATTTT.

The chain uses TRBV27 and TRBJ2-2; 11 bases are a match to TRBD1. Germline-derived CDR1 and CDR2 are MNHEY and SMNVEV (reference sequence). V was clipped by 2 bases and J by 6 bases; unmatched bases: 2. The CDR3 length is 15 residues. The CDR3 sequence: CASSLRDRGAGELFF. The CDR3 nucleotides read TGTGCCAGCAGTTTAAGGGACAGGGGGGCCGGGGAGCTGTTTTTT.

In its sample, this clone was seen a few times. V and J are TRBV20-1 and TRBJ1-2; D call uncertain. Germline assignment: CDR1 DFQATT and CDR2 SNEGSKA (reference sequence). The V end lost 3 bases, the J end lost 8 bases, and 10 bases lay between the germline ends. The CDR3 is 11 residues long. The CDR3 coding sequence is TGCAGTGCTAGGGCGGGGTCGGGCTACACCTTC. Translation gives CSARAGSGYTF.

The J gene is TRBJ2-2, the V gene TRBV6-1; D ambiguous. Germline V lookup: CDR1 MNHNS, CDR2 SASEGT. The CDR3 sequence is 13 residues long. Trimming stripped 0 bases from V and 5 bases from J, with 4 bases between. CDR3 loop: CASSEAGTGELFF. CDR3 nucleotides: TGTGCCAGCAGTGAAGCCGGGACCGGGGAGCTGTTTTTT.

The V and J genes are TRBV5-5 and TRBJ2-3; 9 bases fit TRBD2. Per germline, CDR1 SGHKS and CDR2 YYEKEE (reference sequence). The CDR3 is 15 residues long. The trim removed 2 bases at V and 4 bases at J, leaving 5 bases unmatched. The CDR3 sequence: CASSFNGLAPDTQYF. The CDR3 DNA sequence: TGTGCCAGCAGCTTTAATGGACTAGCGCCAGATACGCAGTATTTT.

This clone was observed once. The gene calls are TRBV3-1 (or the pseudogene TRBV3-2) and TRBJ2-7, with TRBD2 matching over 7 bases. The CDR3 totals 14 residues. V shed 4 bases and J 12 bases; nucleotides not matched to a gene: 15. Germline lookup yields CDR1 LGHDT and CDR2 YNNKEL (reference sequence). The CDR3 nucleotides are TGTGCCAGCAGCCCCCGGGACTATATCCCTGTTTTGTACTTC. This codes for CASSPRDYIPVLYF.

The rearrangement links TRBV6-1 to TRBJ1-2; a possible D gene is TRBD1 (6 bases). The CDR3 totals 13 residues. The V gene's germline CDR1 is MNHNS and CDR2 SASEGT. The germline V and J ends were trimmed by 3 bases and 6 bases, with 11 bases remaining between them. CDR3 DNA: TGTGCCAGCAGTGAGAACAGGGCTGATGGCTACACCTTC. It yields the protein CASSENRADGYTF.

CDR3 amino acids: CASRKRPGEQYF. Here the CDR3 DNA reads TGTGCCAGCCGCAAGCGCCCTGGGGAGCAGTACTTC. The V call is TRBV6-5, the J call TRBJ2-7; D uncertain. The germline CDR1 and CDR2 sequences are MNHEY and SVGAGI. This CDR3 region has 12 residues. V lost 8 bases to trimming and J lost 7 bases, with 15 bases between them.

The rearrangement joins TRBV3-1 (or the pseudogene TRBV3-2) to TRBJ2-4; tentatively, D is TRBD2 (6 bases). The germline V and J ends were trimmed by 3 bases and 12 bases, with 12 bases remaining between them. The CDR3 consists of 12 residues. Germline loops: CDR1 LGHDT, CDR2 YNNKEL (reference sequence). The CDR3 nucleotides read TGTGCCAGCAGCCAGTCCCGGGACTCTCAGTACTTC. Translation: CASSQSRDSQYF.